These 8 T cell receptor beta chains were all obtained from the same sample, sequenced in a study of response to subunit inactivated influenza vaccine. TCRdb re-called the RT-PCR reads with MiXCR, one entry per CDR3 protein. Of about 480,000 distinct CDR3 sequences in the sample, 10% to 15% were seen once. Source: PBMCs from blood, taken 45 days after vaccination. All receptors come from a middle-aged man who received an inactivated influenza vaccine.

This clonotype occurred a few times. This chain joins TRBV7-3 and TRBJ2-3, with 10 positions matching TRBD2. V shed 6 bases and J 1 base; nucleotides not matched to a gene: 4. The germline gives CDR1 SGHTA, CDR2 FQGTGA. The CDR3 sequence is 15 residues long. CDR3 sequence: CASSLLAGRTDTQYF. The DNA for the CDR3 is TGTGCCAGCAGTTTACTAGCGGGGCGCACAGATACGCAGTATTTT.

This clonotype has at least ten counts. V gene TRBV5-1 combines with J gene TRBJ2-7; 9 nucleotides align to TRBD1. With 2 bases clipped from V and 2 bases from J, the junction kept 5 bases outside the gene matches. The CDR3 contains 15 residues. Germline assignment: CDR1 SGHRS and CDR2 YFSETQ. The CDR3: CASSLSGTGTYEQYF. The CDR3, as DNA: TGCGCCAGCAGCTTATCCGGGACAGGGACCTACGAGCAGTACTTC.

V and J are TRBV20-1 and TRBJ2-2, with TRBD2 matching 12 bases. Per the germline V gene, CDR1 is DFQATT and CDR2 is SNEGSKA (reference sequence). With V trimmed by 5 bases and J by 2 bases, 15 bases remained unmatched. This CDR3 has 19 residues. The CDR3, as DNA: TGCAGTGCTCTTCCCCTCGGAACTAGCGGGGGGTTAAACACCGGGGAGCTGTTTTTT. Its protein is CSALPLGTSGGLNTGELFF.

This clonotype was detected only a few times. The rearrangement uses TRBV24-1 and TRBJ2-1; D may correspond to TRBD1 or TRBD2 (5 bases each). Looked up from germline, CDR1 is KGHDR and CDR2 is SFDVKD. This CDR3 has 17 amino acids. The ends were cut back, 4 bases at V and 6 bases at J, with 21 bases in the middle. CDR3 loop: CATSENHGTEKSNEQFF. The CDR3 DNA follows: TGTGCCACCAGTGAGAATCACGGGACGGAAAAATCCAATGAGCAGTTCTTC.

This chain uses TRBV7-9 with TRBJ1-2; no firm D call. Looked up from germline, CDR1 is SEHNR and CDR2 is FQNEAQ (reference sequence). V was cut by 5 bases and J by 4 bases, with 8 bases left in between. The CDR3 is made up of 12 amino acids. The CDR3 region is CASSIGSYGYTF. The CDR3 nucleotides read TGTGCCAGCAGCATCGGCTCCTATGGCTACACCTTC.

CDR3 residues: CSVELLSFEQYF. CDR3 nucleotide sequence: TGCAGCGTTGAGTTGTTAAGTTTCGAGCAGTACTTC. The V gene is TRBV29-1, the J gene TRBJ2-7; D gene uncertain. This CDR3 comprises 12 residues. Deletions cut 3 bases from V and 6 bases from J, with 12 bases between. CDR1 and CDR2 (germline): SQVTM, ANQGSEA.

V is TRBV11-1 and J is TRBJ2-1, with D hard to call. The CDR3 covers 15 residues. V was clipped by 4 bases and J by 5 bases, with 15 bases between them. Germline V lookup: CDR1 SGHAT, CDR2 FQDESV (reference sequence). This chain's CDR3 is CASSSGPATDNEQFF. The CDR3 region has the DNA TGTGCCAGCAGCTCAGGCCCGGCCACGGACAATGAGCAGTTCTTC.

This chain links TRBV20-1 with TRBJ1-6; D may be TRBD1 (5 bases). Looked up from germline, CDR1 is DFQATT and CDR2 is SNEGSKA (reference sequence). V gave up 1 base and J gave up 1 base, with 11 bases separating them. CDR3 size: 16 residues. The CDR3 nucleotides read TGCAGTGCTAGAGCACAGGAAAGGTCCTATAATTCACCCCTCCACTTT. Translating it yields CSARAQERSYNSPLHF.